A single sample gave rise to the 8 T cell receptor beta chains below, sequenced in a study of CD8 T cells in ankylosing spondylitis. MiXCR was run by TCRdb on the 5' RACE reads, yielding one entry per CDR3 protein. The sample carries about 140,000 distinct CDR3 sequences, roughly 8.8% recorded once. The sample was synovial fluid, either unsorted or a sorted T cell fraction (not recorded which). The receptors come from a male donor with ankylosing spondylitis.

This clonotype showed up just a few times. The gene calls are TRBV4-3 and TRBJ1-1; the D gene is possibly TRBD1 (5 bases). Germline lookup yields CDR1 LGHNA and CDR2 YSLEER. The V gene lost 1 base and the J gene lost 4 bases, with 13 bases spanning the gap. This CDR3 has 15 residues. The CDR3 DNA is TGCGCCAGCAGCCAAGCCGGGGGTGGGAGCACTGAAGCTTTCTTT. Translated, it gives CASSQAGGGSTEAFF.

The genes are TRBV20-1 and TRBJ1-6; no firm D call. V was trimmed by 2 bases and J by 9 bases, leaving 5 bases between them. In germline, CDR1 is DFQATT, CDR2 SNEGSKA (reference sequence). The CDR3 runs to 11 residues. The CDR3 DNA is TGCAGTGCTAGACGGGGTTCACCCCTCCACTTT. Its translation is CSARRGSPLHF.

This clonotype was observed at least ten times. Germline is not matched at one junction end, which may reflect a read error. CDR3 residues: CASTLGGSYGYTF. The CDR3 region has the DNA TGTGCCAGCACCTTAGGGGGCTCCTATGGCTACACCTTC. The rearrangement uses TRBV7-2 and TRBJ1-2; 7 bases align to TRBD1. Germline CDR1 is SGHTA and CDR2 is FQGNSA. This CDR3 has 13 amino acids.

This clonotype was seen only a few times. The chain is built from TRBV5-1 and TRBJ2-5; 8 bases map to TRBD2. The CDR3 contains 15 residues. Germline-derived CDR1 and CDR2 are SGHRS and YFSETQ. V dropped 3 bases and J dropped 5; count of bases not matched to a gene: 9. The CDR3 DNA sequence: TGCGCCAGCAGCTACGGGAGGGGGGTTCATGAGACCCAGTACTTC. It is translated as CASSYGRGVHETQYF.

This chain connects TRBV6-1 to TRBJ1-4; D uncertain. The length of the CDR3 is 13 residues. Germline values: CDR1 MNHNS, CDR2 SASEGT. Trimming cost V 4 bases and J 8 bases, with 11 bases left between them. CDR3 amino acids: CASSALTGEKLFF. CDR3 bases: TGTGCCAGCAGTGCCTTAACGGGGGAAAAACTGTTTTTT.

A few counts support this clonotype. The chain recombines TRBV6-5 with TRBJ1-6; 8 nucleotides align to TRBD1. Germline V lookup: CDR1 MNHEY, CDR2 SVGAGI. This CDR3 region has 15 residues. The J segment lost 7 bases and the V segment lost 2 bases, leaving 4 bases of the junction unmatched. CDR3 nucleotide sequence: TGTGCCAGCAGTTACCTCAGGACAGGGAATTCACCCCTCCACTTT. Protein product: CASSYLRTGNSPLHF.

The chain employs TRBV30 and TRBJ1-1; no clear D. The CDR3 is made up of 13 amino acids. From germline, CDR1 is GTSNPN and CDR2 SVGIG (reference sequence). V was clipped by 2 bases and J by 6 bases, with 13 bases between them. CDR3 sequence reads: CAWSSWEFSEAFF. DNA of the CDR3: TGTGCCTGGAGTTCGTGGGAATTTTCTGAAGCTTTCTTT.

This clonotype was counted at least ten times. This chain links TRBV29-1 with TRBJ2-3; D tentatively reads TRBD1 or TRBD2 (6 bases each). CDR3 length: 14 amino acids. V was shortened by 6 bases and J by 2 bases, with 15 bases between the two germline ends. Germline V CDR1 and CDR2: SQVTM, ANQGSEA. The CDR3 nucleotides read TGCAGCGTCATAGAGGGGGAGGTCACAGATACGCAGTATTTT. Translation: CSVIEGEVTDTQYF.